What follows is one T cell receptor (beta chain) and its context. Its target is not known. The source of the sample is a study of Tregs in tolerant kidney transplant recipients. Germline values: CDR1 SGHTS, CDR2 YDEGEE. CDR3 length: 15 amino acids. V lost 0 bases, J lost 0 bases, and 7 bases lay in between. Assay used: immunoSEQ multiplex PCR; TCRdb lists only in-frame clones, some missing. The table has approximately 60,000 clones, nearly 98% seen once; the top ten hold approximately 0.34%. Whole-study findings and limits: Donor-specific Treg expansion exceeded global Treg expansion in tolerant patients, suggesting antigen drive.

The chain has TRBV5-8 and TRBJ2-1; D not resolved. The source was Tregs from blood, collected before the transplant. The source of this sequence is a human donor who received a combined kidney and bone marrow transplant. In DNA, the CDR3 is TGTGCCAGCAGCTTGGAGCTGAGCTCCTACAATGAGCAGTTCTTC. It codes for CASSLELSSYNEQFF.